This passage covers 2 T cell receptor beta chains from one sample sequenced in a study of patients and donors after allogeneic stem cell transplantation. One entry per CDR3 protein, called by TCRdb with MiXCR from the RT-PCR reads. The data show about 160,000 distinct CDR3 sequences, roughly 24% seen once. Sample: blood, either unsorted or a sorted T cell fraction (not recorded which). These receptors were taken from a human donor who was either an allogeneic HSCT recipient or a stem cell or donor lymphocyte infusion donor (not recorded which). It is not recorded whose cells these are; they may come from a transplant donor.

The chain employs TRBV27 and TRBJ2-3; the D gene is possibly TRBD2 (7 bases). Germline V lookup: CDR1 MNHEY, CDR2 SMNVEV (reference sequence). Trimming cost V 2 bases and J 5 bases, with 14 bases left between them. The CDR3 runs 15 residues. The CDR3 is CASSLRWGGRDTQYF. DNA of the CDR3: TGTGCCAGCAGTTTACGGTGGGGGGGGCGAGATACGCAGTATTTT.

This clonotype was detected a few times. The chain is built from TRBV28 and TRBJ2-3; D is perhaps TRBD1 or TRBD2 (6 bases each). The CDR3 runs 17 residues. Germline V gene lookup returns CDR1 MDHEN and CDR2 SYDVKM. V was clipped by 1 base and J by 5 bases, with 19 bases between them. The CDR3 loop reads CASSLSYGGREEDTQYF. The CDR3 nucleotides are TGTGCCAGCAGTTTATCCTACGGGGGCAGGGAGGAAGATACGCAGTATTTT. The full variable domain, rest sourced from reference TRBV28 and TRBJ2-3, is DVKVTQSSRYLVKRTGEKVFLECVQDMDHENMFWYRQDPGLGLRLIYFSYDVKMKEKGDIPEGYSVSREKKERFSLILESASTNQTSMYLCASSLSYGGREEDTQYFGPGTRLTVL.